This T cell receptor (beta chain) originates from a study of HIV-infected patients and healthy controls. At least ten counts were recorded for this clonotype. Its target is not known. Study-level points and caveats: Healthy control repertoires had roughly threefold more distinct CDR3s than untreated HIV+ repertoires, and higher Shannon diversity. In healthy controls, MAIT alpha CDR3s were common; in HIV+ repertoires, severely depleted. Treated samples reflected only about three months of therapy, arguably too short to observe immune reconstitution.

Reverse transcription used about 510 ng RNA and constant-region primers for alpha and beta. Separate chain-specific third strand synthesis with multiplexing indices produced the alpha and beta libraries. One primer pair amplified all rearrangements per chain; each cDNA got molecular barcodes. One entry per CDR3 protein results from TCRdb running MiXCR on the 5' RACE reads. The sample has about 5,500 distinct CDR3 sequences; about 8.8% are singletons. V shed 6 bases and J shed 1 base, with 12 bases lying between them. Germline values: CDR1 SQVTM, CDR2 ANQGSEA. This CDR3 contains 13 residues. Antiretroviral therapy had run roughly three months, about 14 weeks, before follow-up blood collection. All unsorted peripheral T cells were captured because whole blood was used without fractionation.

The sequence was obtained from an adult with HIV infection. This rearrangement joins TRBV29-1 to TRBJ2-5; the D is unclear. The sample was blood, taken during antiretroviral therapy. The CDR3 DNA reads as TGCAGCGTAACCACAGTAATCCAAGAGACCCAGTACTTC. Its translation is CSVTTVIQETQYF.